This T cell receptor beta chain was identified in a study of blood T cell repertoires in COVID-19. V dropped 2 bases and J dropped 7 bases, with 15 bases sitting between them. This CDR3 comprises 15 residues. CDR1 is MDHEN, CDR2 SYDVKM, per germline. Clones were read by immunoSEQ multiplex PCR, and TCRdb kept only the in-frame ones, dropping some. The top ten clones hold approximately 2.7% of a sample with roughly 220,000 clones, approximately 90% of them seen once. This clone was seen once. The sample was PBMCs or T cells enriched from blood (not recorded which). The chain couples TRBV28 to TRBJ2-4; no firm D call. The sequence derives from a woman in her 30s who had recovered from COVID-19. The CDR3 region has the DNA TGTGCCAGCAGTTTACGCCCGACTGGATTGAACATTCAGTACTTC. Protein: CASSLRPTGLNIQYF. The full variable domain, in which reference TRBV28 and TRBJ2-4 provide the parts outside the CDR3, is DVKVTQSSRYLVKRTGEKVFLECVQDMDHENMFWYRQDPGLGLRLIYFSYDVKMKEKGDIPEGYSVSREKKERFSLILESASTNQTSMYLCASSLRPTGLNIQYFGAGTRLSVL.